The clone carrying this T cell receptor (beta chain) turned up a few times. The target antigen is unknown. These data originate in a study of beta chain features in type 1 diabetes. Broader study findings: In all four CD4+ subsets, TCRB CDR3 length was significantly, moderately reduced in type 1 diabetes. Patients showed naive, central memory and Treg TCRB repertoires that appeared more similar than those of healthy donors. Reads derived from cDNA could over-represent cells showing high TCR expression.

The sequenced template was cDNA made from the entire isolated RNA. Profiled with immunoSEQ multiplex PCR; TCRdb holds only in-frame clones, not every one. Among roughly 53,000 clones listed, roughly 41% were seen once. CDR1 is SEHNR, CDR2 FQNEAQ, per germline (reference sequence). V lost 4 bases and J 8 bases, leaving 15 bases between the germline ends. The CDR3 has 14 residues. This clonotype was obtained from a man younger than 40 with type 1 diabetes. V is TRBV7-9 and J is TRBJ2-1, with unresolved D. The sequenced sample was Tregs from blood. This CDR3 reads CASSSYRDEHEQFF. DNA for the CDR3: TGTGCCAGCAGCTCCTACAGAGACGAGCATGAGCAGTTCTTC.